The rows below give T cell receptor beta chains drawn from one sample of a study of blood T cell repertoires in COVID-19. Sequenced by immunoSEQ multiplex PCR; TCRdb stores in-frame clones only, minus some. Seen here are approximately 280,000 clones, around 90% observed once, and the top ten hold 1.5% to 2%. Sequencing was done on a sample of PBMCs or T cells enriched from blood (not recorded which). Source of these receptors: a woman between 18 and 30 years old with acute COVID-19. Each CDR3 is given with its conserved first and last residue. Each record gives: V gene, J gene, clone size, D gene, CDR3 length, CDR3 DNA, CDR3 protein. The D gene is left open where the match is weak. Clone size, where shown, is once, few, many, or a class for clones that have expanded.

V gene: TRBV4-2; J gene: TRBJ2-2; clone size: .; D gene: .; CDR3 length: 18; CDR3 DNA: TGTGCCAGCAGCCAAGCGGTGACTAGCGAGACAGGGACCGGGGAGCTGTTTTTT; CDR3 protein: CASSQAVTSETGTGELFF
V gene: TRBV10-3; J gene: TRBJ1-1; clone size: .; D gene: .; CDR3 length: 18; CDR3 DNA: TGTGCCATCAGTAAGAGGGGAGGGCAGACTCAATTGAACACTGAAGCTTTCTTT; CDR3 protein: CAISKRGGQTQLNTEAFF
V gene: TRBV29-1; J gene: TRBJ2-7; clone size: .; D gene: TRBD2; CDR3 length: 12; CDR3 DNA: TGCAGCGTTGGTAGCGGGTTCGGCGAGCAGTACTTC; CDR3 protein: CSVGSGFGEQYF
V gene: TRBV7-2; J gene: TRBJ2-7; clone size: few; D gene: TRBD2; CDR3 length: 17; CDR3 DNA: TGTGCCAGCAGCTCCTCGTGGACTAGCGGGAATACTCTCGAGCAGTACTTC; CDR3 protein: CASSSSWTSGNTLEQYF
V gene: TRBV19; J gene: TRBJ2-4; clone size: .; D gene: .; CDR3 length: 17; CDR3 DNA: TGTGCCAGTAGTCGACTGCCCTCGGGGTTAGCCAAAAACATTCAGTACTTC; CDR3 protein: CASSRLPSGLAKNIQYF
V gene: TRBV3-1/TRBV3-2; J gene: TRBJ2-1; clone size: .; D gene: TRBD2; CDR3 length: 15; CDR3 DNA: TGTGCCAGCAGCCCCCAGACTAGCGGGAGGTTGGAGCAGTTCTTC; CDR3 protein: CASSPQTSGRLEQFF
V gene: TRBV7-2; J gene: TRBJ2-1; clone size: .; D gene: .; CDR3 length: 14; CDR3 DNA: TGTGCCAGCATCCTCGAGAATTCCTACAATGAGCAGTTCTTC; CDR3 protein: CASILENSYNEQFF
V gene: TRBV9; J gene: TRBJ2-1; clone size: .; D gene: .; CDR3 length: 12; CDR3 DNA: TGTGCCAGTAGCGGCCCCGGGAATGAGCAGTTCTTC; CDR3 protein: CASSGPGNEQFF
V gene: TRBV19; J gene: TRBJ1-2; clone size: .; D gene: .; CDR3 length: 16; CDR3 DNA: TGTGCCAGTAGTATAGCGGTAAAGCGGGGTGACAGCGGCTACACCTTC; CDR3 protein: CASSIAVKRGDSGYTF
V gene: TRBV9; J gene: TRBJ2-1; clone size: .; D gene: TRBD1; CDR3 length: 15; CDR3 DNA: TGTGCCAGCAGCGCGGGACAGGGATCCTACAATGAGCAGTTCTTC; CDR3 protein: CASSAGQGSYNEQFF
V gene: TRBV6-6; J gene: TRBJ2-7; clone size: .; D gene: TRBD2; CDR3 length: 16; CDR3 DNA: TGTGCCAGCAGTTACCCTGGACTAGCGGGATCCTACGAGCAGTACTTC; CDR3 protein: CASSYPGLAGSYEQYF
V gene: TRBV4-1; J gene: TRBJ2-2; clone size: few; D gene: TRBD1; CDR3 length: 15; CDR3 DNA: TGCGCCAGCAGCCAAGACGACAGGGACACCGGGGAGCTGTTTTTT; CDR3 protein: CASSQDDRDTGELFF
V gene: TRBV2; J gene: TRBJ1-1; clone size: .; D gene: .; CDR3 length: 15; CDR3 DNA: TGTGCCAGCTTAACGGCCAGAGGAACGAACACTGAAGCTTTCTTT; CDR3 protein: CASLTARGTNTEAFF
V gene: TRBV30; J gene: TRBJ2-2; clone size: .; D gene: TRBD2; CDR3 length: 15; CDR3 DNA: TGTGCCTGGACCACTAGCGGGAGAAGTACCGGGGAGCTGTTTTTT; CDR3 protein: CAWTTSGRSTGELFF
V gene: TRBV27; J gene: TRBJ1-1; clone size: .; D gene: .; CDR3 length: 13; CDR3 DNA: TGTGCCAGCAGCATAAATGGGGCGAAAGAGGCTTTCTTT; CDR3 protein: CASSINGAKEAFF
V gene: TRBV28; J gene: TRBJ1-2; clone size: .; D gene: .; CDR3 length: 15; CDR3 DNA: TGTGCCAGCAGTTTCCTCGGGACTGCTAACTATGGCTACACCTTC; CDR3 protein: CASSFLGTANYGYTF
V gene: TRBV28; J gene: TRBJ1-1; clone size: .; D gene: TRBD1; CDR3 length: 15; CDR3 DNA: TGTGCCAGCAGTTACAGGACAGGGTTGTACACTGAAGCTTTCTTT; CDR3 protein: CASSYRTGLYTEAFF
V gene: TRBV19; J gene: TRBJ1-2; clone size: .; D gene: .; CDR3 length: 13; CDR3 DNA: TGTGCCAGTAGTGCGGTTGCTAACTATGGCTACACCTTC; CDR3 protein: CASSAVANYGYTF
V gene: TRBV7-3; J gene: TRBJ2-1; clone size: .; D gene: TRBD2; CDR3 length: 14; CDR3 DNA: TGTGCCAGCAGCTTCGGCGGGAGTTACAATGAGCAGTTCTTC; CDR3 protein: CASSFGGSYNEQFF
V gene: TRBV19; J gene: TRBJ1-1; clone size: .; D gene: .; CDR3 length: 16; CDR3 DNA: TGTGCCAGTAGGGACTGGCGTGGTACAGTGAACACTGAAGCTTTCTTT; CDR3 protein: CASRDWRGTVNTEAFF
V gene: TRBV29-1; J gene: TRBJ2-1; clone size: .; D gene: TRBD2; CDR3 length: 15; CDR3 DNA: TGCAGCGTTGATGGGACTAGCGGGACCTACAATGAGCAGTTCTTC; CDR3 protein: CSVDGTSGTYNEQFF
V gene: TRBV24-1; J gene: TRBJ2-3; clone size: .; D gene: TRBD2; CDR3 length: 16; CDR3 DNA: TGTGCCACCAGTGATAGCGGGAGGGGAAGCACAGATACGCAGTATTTT; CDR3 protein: CATSDSGRGSTDTQYF
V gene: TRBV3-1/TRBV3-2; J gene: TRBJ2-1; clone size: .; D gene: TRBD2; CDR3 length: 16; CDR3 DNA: TGTGCCAGCAGCCGGTTCGGGACTAGCGGGTACAATGAGCAGTTCTTC; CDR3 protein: CASSRFGTSGYNEQFF
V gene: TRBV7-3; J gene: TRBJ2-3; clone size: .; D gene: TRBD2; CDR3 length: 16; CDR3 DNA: TGTGCCAGCAGGAAAACGGGACTAGTCAACACAGATACGCAGTATTTT; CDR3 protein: CASRKTGLVNTDTQYF
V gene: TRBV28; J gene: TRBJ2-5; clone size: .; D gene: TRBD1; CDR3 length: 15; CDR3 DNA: TGTGCCAGCAGTCGGCCCGACAGGGGACGAGAGACCCAGTACTTC; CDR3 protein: CASSRPDRGRETQYF
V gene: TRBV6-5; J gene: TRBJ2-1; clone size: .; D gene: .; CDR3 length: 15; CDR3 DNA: TGTGCCAGCAGTAGAACTTACGGACAGTTCAATGAGCAGTTCTTC; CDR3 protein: CASSRTYGQFNEQFF
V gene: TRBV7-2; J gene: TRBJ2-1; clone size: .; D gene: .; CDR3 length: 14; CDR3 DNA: TGTGCCAGCCTCGAGGCGGACTCCTACAATGAGCAGTTCTTC; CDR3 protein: CASLEADSYNEQFF
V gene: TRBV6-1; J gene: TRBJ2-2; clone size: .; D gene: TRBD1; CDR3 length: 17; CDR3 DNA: TGTGCCAGCAGTGCAAGGACAGGGGATAGGGGCACCGGGGAGCTGTTTTTT; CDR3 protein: CASSARTGDRGTGELFF
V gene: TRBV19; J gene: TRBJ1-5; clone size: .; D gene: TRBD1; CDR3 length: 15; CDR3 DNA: TGTGCCAGTAGTTTAGAGGACAGGAAAAATCAGCCCCAGCATTTT; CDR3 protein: CASSLEDRKNQPQHF
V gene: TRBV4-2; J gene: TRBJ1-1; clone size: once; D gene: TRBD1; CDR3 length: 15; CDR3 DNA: TGTGCCAGCAGCCAAGATTCGGGGACAGGGGCTGAAGCTTTCTTT; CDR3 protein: CASSQDSGTGAEAFF
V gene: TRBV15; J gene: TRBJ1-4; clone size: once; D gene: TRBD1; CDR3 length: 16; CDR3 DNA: TGTGCCACGACTCCGGGACAGGGGATCTGGGGGGAAAAACTGTTTTTT; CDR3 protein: CATTPGQGIWGEKLFF
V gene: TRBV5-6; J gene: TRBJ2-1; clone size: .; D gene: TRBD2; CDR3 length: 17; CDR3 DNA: TGTGCCAGCAGCTTGGCTCTAGCGGGAGGGCCTTCTGCTGAGCAGTTCTTC; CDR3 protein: CASSLALAGGPSAEQFF
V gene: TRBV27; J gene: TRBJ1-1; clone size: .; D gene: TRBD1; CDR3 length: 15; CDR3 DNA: TGTGCCAGCAGTTTAATTGGGACAGCGAACACTGAAGCTTTCTTT; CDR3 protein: CASSLIGTANTEAFF
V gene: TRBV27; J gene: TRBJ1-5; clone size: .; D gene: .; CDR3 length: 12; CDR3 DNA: TGTGCCAGCAGTAACAGGGACCAGCCCCAGCATTTT; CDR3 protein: CASSNRDQPQHF
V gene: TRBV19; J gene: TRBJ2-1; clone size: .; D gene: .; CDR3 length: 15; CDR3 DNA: TGTGCCAGTAGTACCAGTAGACGCGGCTACAATGAGCAGTTCTTC; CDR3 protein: CASSTSRRGYNEQFF
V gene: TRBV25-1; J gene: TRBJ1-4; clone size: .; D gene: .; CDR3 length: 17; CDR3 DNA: TGTGCCAGCAGTGAACCTGGGCGCGGGACCTTTAATGAAAAACTGTTTTTT; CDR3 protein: CASSEPGRGTFNEKLFF
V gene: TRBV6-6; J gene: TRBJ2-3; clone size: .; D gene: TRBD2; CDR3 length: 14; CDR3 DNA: TGTGCCAGCCAGCGGGAGGGCCAATCGGGTACGCAGTATTTT; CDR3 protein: CASQREGQSGTQYF
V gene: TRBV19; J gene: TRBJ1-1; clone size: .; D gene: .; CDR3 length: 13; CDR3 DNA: TGTGCCAGTAGTATTAGGAGGGGCACTGAAGCTTTCTTT; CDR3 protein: CASSIRRGTEAFF
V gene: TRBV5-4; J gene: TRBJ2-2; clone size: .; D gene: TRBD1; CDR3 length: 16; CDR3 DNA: TGTGCCAGCAGGGCGGCACAGGGGGCGATTGGCGGGGAGCTGTTTTTT; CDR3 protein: CASRAAQGAIGGELFF
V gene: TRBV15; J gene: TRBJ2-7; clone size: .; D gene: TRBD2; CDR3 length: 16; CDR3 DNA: TGTGCCACCAGCAGAGCGCAGCGGGAGATCTCCTACGAGCAGTACTTC; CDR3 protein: CATSRAQREISYEQYF